The 9 T cell receptor beta chains listed next were all sequenced from one sample in a study of blood T cell repertoires in COVID-19. Profiling relied on immunoSEQ multiplex PCR, and the TCRdb table lists in-frame clones only, not all of them. This sample has over 200,000 clones, with 65% to 90% found just once. Sequenced: peripheral blood. These receptors all stem from a man aged 35-49 years who had recovered from COVID-19.

The rearrangement links TRBV13 to TRBJ2-2; TRBD1 aligns across 10 bases. This CDR3 is built from 16 residues. Germline CDR1 reads PRHDT; CDR2 reads FYEKMQ (reference sequence). V was clipped by 5 bases and J by 6 bases; unmatched bases: 9. The CDR3 loop reads CASSPWTGGGSGELFF. The CDR3 DNA sequence: TGTGCCAGCAGCCCATGGACAGGGGGTGGTTCCGGGGAGCTGTTTTTT.

The chain has TRBV6-6 and TRBJ2-5, with no clear D. V was clipped by 0 bases and J by 4 bases, with 12 bases between them. CDR3 length: 15 amino acids. Germline V CDR1 and CDR2: MNHNY, SVGAGI (reference sequence). CDR3 coding DNA: TGTGCCAGCAGTTACTCCGGTGAACCCTTAGAGACCCAGTACTTC. Its protein is CASSYSGEPLETQYF.

The chain is built from TRBV10-2 and TRBJ1-1; D perhaps matches TRBD1 (5 bases). CDR3 length: 13 amino acids. Germline CDR1 reads WSHSY; CDR2 reads SAAADI. With 10 bases removed from V and 0 bases from J, the gap between germline ends came to 12 bases. CDR3 residues: CATNSGMNTEAFF. The CDR3 DNA reads as TGCGCCACAAATTCAGGGATGAACACTGAAGCTTTCTTT.

This clone was recorded once. J is TRBJ2-7 and V is TRBV9, with 8 bases aligning to TRBD1. V dropped 4 bases and J dropped 3; count of bases not matched to a gene: 6. The germline CDR1 and CDR2 sequences are SGDLS and YYNGEE. The CDR3 contains 14 residues. The CDR3 bases are TGTGCCAGCAGCAACTCCGGGACAGGCTACGAGCAGTACTTC. It encodes CASSNSGTGYEQYF.

This sequence joins TRBV7-2 and TRBJ1-2; a possible D gene is TRBD1 (5 bases). Deletions cut 1 base from V and 8 bases from J, with 17 bases between. Germline values: CDR1 SGHTA, CDR2 FQGNSA. This CDR3 is built from 15 residues. CDR3 sequence reads: CASSLGTGGTYGYTF. The CDR3 DNA sequence: TGTGCCAGCAGCTTAGGCACAGGAGGGACCTACGGCTACACCTTC.

The chain links TRBV7-2 to TRBJ2-2, with 8 nucleotides matching TRBD1. Germline-derived CDR1 and CDR2 are SGHTA and FQGNSA. The CDR3 extends over 15 amino acids. Unmatched junction bases numbered 8, after V lost 4 bases and J lost 7 bases. The CDR3 spells CASSWTGIMYGELFF. The CDR3 bases are TGTGCCAGCAGCTGGACAGGGATTATGTACGGGGAGCTGTTTTTT.

This chain connects TRBV18 to TRBJ1-2, with 10 positions matching TRBD1. J gave up 3 bases and V 6 bases, and 13 bases lay outside the gene matches. The germline CDR1 and CDR2 sequences are KGHSH and LQKENI. The CDR3 loop spans 17 amino acids. CDR3 sequence: CASSLDPGQGIDYGYTF. The CDR3 nucleotides read TGTGCCAGCTCCCTCGATCCGGGACAGGGGATTGACTATGGCTACACCTTC.

The gene calls are TRBV3-1 (or the pseudogene TRBV3-2) and TRBJ2-1; 8 bases map to TRBD2. V lost 0 bases to trimming and J lost 5 bases; unmatched junction nucleotides: 12. This CDR3 contains 18 residues. From germline, CDR1 is LGHDT and CDR2 YNNKEL (reference sequence). In nucleotides, the CDR3 is TGTGCCAGCAGCCAAGAATGTACCGGGACTAGGGATGACAATGAGCAGTTCTTC. Its translation is CASSQECTGTRDDNEQFF.

This clone was seen a single time. The rearrangement uses TRBV11-3 and TRBJ1-3; D is unclear. Trimming took 5 bases from V and 0 from J, leaving 5 bases between them. The CDR3 is 13 residues long. Germline CDR1 reads SGHNT; CDR2 reads YENEEA. This CDR3 is CASSGDSGNTIYF. For the CDR3, the DNA is TGTGCCAGCAGCGGAGACTCTGGAAACACCATATATTTT.